This T cell receptor beta chain was captured by sequencing in a study of T cell responses to AZD1222 COVID-19 vaccine. Findings of the study overall: A mostly white British donor set with more females was recruited, and clonal diversity was possibly underestimated. Baseline antibody screening turned up just a handful of seropositive AZD1222 recipients.

CDR1 and CDR2 from the germline V gene are SNHLY and FYNNEI. Trimming removed 10 bases at V and 8 bases at J, with 14 bases between. The CDR3 has 12 amino acids. Profiling relied on immunoSEQ multiplex PCR, and the TCRdb table lists in-frame clones only, not all of them. The table has about 140,000 clones, about 94% seen once; the top ten hold about 4.1%. A note on this clone: Its antigen is still unknown.

Sample: peripheral blood, taken 28 days after the second AZD1222 dose. This TCR came from an adult who received the AZD1222 COVID-19 vaccine. The V call is TRBV2, the J call TRBJ1-4; maybe TRBD1 (5 bases). CDR3 bases: TGTGCCACTTCGGGACTGAGGGAAAAACTGTTTTTT. Its protein product is CATSGLREKLFF. Full variable domain (missing parts from reference TRBV2 and TRBJ1-4): EPEVTQTPSHQVTQMGQEVILRCVPISNHLYFYWYRQILGQKVEFLVSFYNNEISEKSEIFDDQFSVERPDGSNFTLKIRSTKLEDSAMYFCATSGLREKLFFGSGTQLSVL.